A single sample is the source of the 19 T cell receptor beta chains below, sequenced in a study of blood T cell repertoires in COVID-19. Generated by immunoSEQ multiplex PCR, the TCRdb table keeps only in-frame clones and is missing some. The sample has 310,000 or so clones; about 83% are singletons. The sequenced sample consisted of peripheral blood. These receptors originate from a woman aged 45-59 years with acute or convalescent COVID-19.

The V and J genes are TRBV10-3 and TRBJ2-7; TRBD1 is a possible D gene (5 bases). V lost 5 bases and J 4 bases, leaving 9 bases between the germline ends. The CDR3 totals 12 residues. From germline, CDR1 is ENHRY and CDR2 SYGVKD. The CDR3 region has the DNA TGTGCCATCAGTCTCCAGGGATACGAGCAGTACGTC. This sequence encodes CAISLQGYEQYV.

The chain joins TRBV18 to TRBJ1-3; 7 positions agree with TRBD1. Unmatched junction bases numbered 4, after V lost 2 bases and J lost 0 bases. Germline CDR1 and CDR2: KGHSH and LQKENI. There are 16 residues in the CDR3. The CDR3 is CASSPGTAISGNTIYF. CDR3 sequence (DNA): TGTGCCAGCTCACCAGGGACAGCGATCTCTGGAAACACCATATATTTT. The entire variable domain, with the rest obtained from reference TRBV18 and TRBJ1-3, is as follows: NAGVMQNPRHLVRRRGQEARLRCSPMKGHSHVYWYRQLPEEGLKFMVYLQKENIIDESGMPKERFSAEFPKEGPSILRIQQVVRGDSAAYFCASSPGTAISGNTIYFGEGSWLTVV.

The chain links TRBV19 to TRBJ2-3, with D maybe TRBD1 (5 bases). V lost 2 bases to trimming and J lost 4 bases, with 13 bases between them. This CDR3 region has 15 residues. CDR1 and CDR2 from the germline V gene are LNHDA and SQIVND (reference sequence). The CDR3 here is CASSITGLRADTQYF. The CDR3 DNA is TGTGCCAGTAGTATAACAGGCCTTCGGGCAGATACGCAGTATTTT.

The chain combines TRBV5-1 with TRBJ1-2, with 7 bases identical to TRBD1. Germline CDR1 and CDR2: SGHRS and YFSETQ. After removal of 0 bases from V and 4 bases from J, the junction contained 3 bases not matched to a gene. This CDR3 has 14 residues. In DNA form, the CDR3 reads TGCGCCAGCAGCTTGGCCGGGACAGCCTATGGCTACACCTTC. Amino acid sequence: CASSLAGTAYGYTF. The full variable domain, rest sourced from reference TRBV5-1 and TRBJ1-2, is KAGVTQTPRYLIKTRGQQVTLSCSPISGHRSVSWYQQTPGQGLQFLFEYFSETQRNKGNFPGRFSGRQFSNSRSEMNVSTLELGDSALYLCASSLAGTAYGYTFGSGTRLTVV.

The CDR3 DNA reads as TGTGCCAGCAGCTTAGGGAGCGCGAACTTCTATGGCTACACCTTC. It translates to CASSLGSANFYGYTF. The V gene is TRBV5-6, the J gene TRBJ1-2; D call uncertain. Germline CDR1 SGHDT, CDR2 YYEEEE. Trimming left V 2 bases short and J 4 bases short, with 15 bases between. The CDR3 is 15 residues long.

V and J are TRBV7-9 and TRBJ1-1; 11 nucleotides match TRBD1. Germline CDR1 SEHNR, CDR2 FQNEAQ (reference sequence). The CDR3 contains 14 residues. The V gene end was trimmed by 9 bases and the J gene end by 5 bases; junction bases not matched to a gene: 8. The CDR3 loop is CASAGTGGFTEAFF. CDR3 coding DNA: TGTGCCAGTGCCGGGACAGGGGGTTTTACTGAAGCTTTCTTT.

This sequence joins TRBV5-1 and TRBJ2-2; D not certain. The CDR3 runs to 14 residues. The germline V and J ends were trimmed by 2 bases and 7 bases, with 12 bases remaining between them. The germline gives CDR1 SGHRS, CDR2 YFSETQ. The CDR3, as DNA: TGCGCCAGCAGCTTCTTTCCAACGGGCGGGGAGCTGTTTTTT. Protein sequence: CASSFFPTGGELFF.

The chain employs TRBV30 and TRBJ2-7; D is ambiguous. The CDR3 has 11 amino acids. Germline CDR1 GTSNPN, CDR2 SVGIG (reference sequence). Trimming took off 4 bases at V and 3 bases at J, with 7 bases between the two ends. The DNA for the CDR3 is TGTGCCTGGATCGACATCTACGAGCAGTACTTC. Encoded protein: CAWIDIYEQYF.

This rearrangement joins TRBV19 to TRBJ1-1; no clear D. The germline V gene encodes CDR1 LNHDA and CDR2 SQIVND (reference sequence). Trimming removed 1 base from V and 2 bases from J, with 5 bases in between. This CDR3 region has 13 residues. The CDR3 spells CASSIGANTEAFF. DNA for the CDR3: TGTGCCAGTAGTATAGGGGCAAACACTGAAGCTTTCTTT.

CDR3 loop: CALGQGNTGELFF. The CDR3 coding sequence is TGTGCCCTCGGACAGGGGAACACCGGGGAGCTGTTTTTT. V is TRBV18 and J is TRBJ2-2; TRBD1 matches 8 bases. Per germline, CDR1 KGHSH and CDR2 LQKENI. The CDR3 covers 13 residues. Losses at the gene ends were 11 bases for V and 1 base for J; bases not matched to a gene: 3.

This clone has ten or more counts. The genes are TRBV2 and TRBJ2-1; no clear D. Trimming took 3 bases from V and 8 from J, leaving 5 bases between them. The CDR3 spans 11 residues. Germline loops: CDR1 SNHLY, CDR2 FYNNEI. CDR3 loop: CASSDVDEQFF. In DNA form, the CDR3 reads TGTGCCAGCAGTGACGTCGATGAGCAGTTCTTC.

This clone was detected only once. The chain has TRBV2 and TRBJ2-6; tentatively, D is TRBD1 (6 bases). The germline V and J ends were trimmed by 5 bases and 2 bases, with 10 bases remaining between them. This CDR3 contains 15 residues. Germline CDR1 and CDR2: SNHLY and FYNNEI. The CDR3 region is CASSTGFTGANVLTF. For the CDR3, the DNA is TGTGCCAGCAGTACAGGGTTCACTGGGGCCAACGTCCTGACTTTC.

The chain is built from TRBV30 and TRBJ1-4; possibly TRBD1 for D (6 bases). This CDR3 comprises 17 residues. V was cut by 3 bases and J by 6 bases, with 23 bases left in between. Germline CDR1 and CDR2: GTSNPN and SVGIG (reference sequence). The CDR3 here is CAWSGVSGGRSYEKLFF. The CDR3 nucleotides read TGTGCCTGGAGCGGTGTTTCCGGGGGGCGAAGTTATGAAAAACTGTTTTTT.

There are a few counts of this clone. The CDR3 coding sequence is TGCGCCAGCAGCTTGGGACAGCCGCTTCGGCATTCACCCCTCCACTTT. Its protein is CASSLGQPLRHSPLHF. V gene TRBV4-1 combines with J gene TRBJ1-6; 7 bases are a match to TRBD1. The CDR3 runs to 16 residues. The V gene end was trimmed by 5 bases and the J gene end by 8 bases; junction bases not matched to a gene: 12. Germline lookup yields CDR1 MGHRA and CDR2 YSYEKL.

The V and J genes are TRBV2 and TRBJ2-1, with a tentative D call TRBD1 (6 bases). Trimming left V 3 bases short and J 15 bases short, with 15 bases between. The CDR3 sequence is 12 residues long. CDR1 and CDR2 (germline): SNHLY, FYNNEI. CDR3 sequence reads: CASSEFAQGLFF. CDR3 nucleotides: TGTGCCAGCAGTGAGTTCGCCCAGGGGTTGTTCTTC.

Concerning this clone: Other nucleotide sequences from this sample produce the same CDR3. The chain recombines TRBV25-1 with TRBJ1-2, with TRBD1 as a possible D gene (5 bases). The CDR3 has 12 amino acids. V lost 3 bases to trimming and J lost 6 bases, with 8 bases between them. Germline V gene sequence: CDR1 MGHDK, CDR2 SYGVNS. Here the CDR3 DNA reads TGTGCCAGCAGTGAGACAGCCGATGGCTACACCTTC. This sequence encodes CASSETADGYTF.

J is TRBJ2-3 and V is TRBV19, with a tentative D call TRBD2 (6 bases). Germline V gives CDR1 LNHDA, CDR2 SQIVND (reference sequence). The CDR3 spans 11 residues. V was clipped by 8 bases and J by 9 bases, with 12 bases between them. The CDR3 sequence is CASHGGSTQYF. For the CDR3, the DNA is TGTGCCAGTCACGGGGGTTCGACGCAGTATTTT.

The chain recombines TRBV11-2 with TRBJ1-1; a possible D gene is TRBD1 (5 bases). The CDR3 is made up of 17 amino acids. The V and J ends lost 1 base and 0 bases respectively, with 15 bases between them. CDR1 is SGHAT and CDR2 is FQNNGV in the germline V gene. CDR3 in DNA: TGTGCCAGCAGCTTAGGGAGGGGCCGGGACTTGAACACTGAAGCTTTCTTT. It codes for CASSLGRGRDLNTEAFF.

This sequence joins TRBV7-2 and TRBJ2-5; no firm D call. Between the trimmed V and J ends, which lost 7 bases and 5 bases, there was a span of 8 bases. The CDR3 loop spans 11 amino acids. Germline loops: CDR1 SGHTA, CDR2 FQGNSA. CDR3 residues: CASTNYETQYF. In nucleotides, the CDR3 is TGTGCCAGCACCAACTATGAGACCCAGTACTTC.